This T cell receptor (beta chain) originates from a study of spatial heterogeneity in lung cancer. Study at large: A consistent excess of beta-chain over alpha-chain sequences was detected.

Time point of the sample: sample taken at primary tumor resection. Material for sequencing was whole RNA from tumor, nontumor lung or frozen PBMC, left unsorted. The V end was cut by 4 bases, the J end by 3 bases, with 10 bases between. Germline lookup yields CDR1 SGHDN and CDR2 FVKESK. The CDR3 has 13 amino acids. TCRdb passed the 5' RACE reads through MiXCR, listing each CDR3 protein once. The repertoire has about 82,000 distinct CDR3 sequences, around an eighth of them found once; the top ten carry roughly 4.2%. The starting material was PBMCs, obtained at surgery. J is TRBJ2-7 and V is TRBV14, with D perhaps TRBD2 (5 bases). The sequence was collected from a male donor with early-stage non-small cell lung cancer. The CDR3 nucleotides read TGTGCCAGCAGCCCGGCGGGTAACTACGAGCAGTACTTC. Translated, it gives CASSPAGNYEQYF.